The source of this T cell receptor (beta chain) is a study of beta chain features in type 1 diabetes. Every isolated RNA sample was fully reverse transcribed, so sequencing captured expressed TCRB transcripts. TCRdb's table, derived via immunoSEQ multiplex PCR, lists solely in-frame clones and lacks some. The table lists 50,000 to 70,000 clones, approximately 52% of them singletons. Germline CDR1 reads MDHEN; CDR2 reads SYDVKM. The CDR3 extends over 14 amino acids. Trimming removed 6 bases from V and 4 bases from J; junction bases left unmatched: 4. Whole-study results and caveats: Within each of all four CD4+ subsets, Type 1 diabetes patients had TCRB CDR3s that were moderately but significantly shorter. HLA effects on TCRB rearrangement stayed unresolved here.

In regard to this clone: Its antigen is undetermined.

The sequence came from a middle-aged woman with type 1 diabetes. Sequences were obtained from Tregs from blood. The V call is TRBV28, the J call TRBJ2-1, with 9 bases fitting TRBD1. CDR3 nucleotide sequence: TGTGCCAGCAGAGGGACAGGGCCATACAATGAGCAGTTCTTC. Amino acids: CASRGTGPYNEQFF. The full variable domain, with the rest looked up from reference TRBV28 and TRBJ2-1, is DVKVTQSSRYLVKRTGEKVFLECVQDMDHENMFWYRQDPGLGLRLIYFSYDVKMKEKGDIPEGYSVSREKKERFSLILESASTNQTSMYLCASRGTGPYNEQFFGPGTRLTVL.